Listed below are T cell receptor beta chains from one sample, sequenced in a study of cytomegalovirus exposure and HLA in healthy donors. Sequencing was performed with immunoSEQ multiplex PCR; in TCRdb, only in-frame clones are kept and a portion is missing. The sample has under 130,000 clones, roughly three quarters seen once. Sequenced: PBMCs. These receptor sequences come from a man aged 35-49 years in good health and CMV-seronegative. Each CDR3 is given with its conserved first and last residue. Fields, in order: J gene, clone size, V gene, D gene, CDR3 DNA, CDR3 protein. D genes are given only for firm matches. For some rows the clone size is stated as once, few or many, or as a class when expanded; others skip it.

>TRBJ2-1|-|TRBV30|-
TGTGCCTGGAGTCCCCTGGGGAGGAGCTCCTACAATGAGCAGTTCTTC
CAWSPLGRSSYNEQFF
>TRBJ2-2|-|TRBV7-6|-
TGTGCCAGCAGCTTCAGGGGAGAGGACACCGGGGAGCTGTTTTTT
CASSFRGEDTGELFF
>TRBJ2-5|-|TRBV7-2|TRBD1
TGTGCCAGCAAGACAGGGTCCTCTCTACTACAAGAGACCCAGTACTTC
CASKTGSSLLQETQYF
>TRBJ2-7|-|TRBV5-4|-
TGTGCCAGCAGCTTGGCCGGGTTCCACGAGCAGTACTTC
CASSLAGFHEQYF
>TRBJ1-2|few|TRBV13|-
TGTGCCAGCAGCATAGGGGCAGGTTTTAACTATGGCTACACCTTC
CASSIGAGFNYGYTF
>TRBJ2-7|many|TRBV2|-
TGTGCCAGCAGTGAACAGGGAGCGGGCTACGAGCAGTACTTC
CASSEQGAGYEQYF
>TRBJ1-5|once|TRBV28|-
TGTGCCAGCAGTTTCGTCGGGGGGAGTGGCAATCAGCCCCAGCATTTT
CASSFVGGSGNQPQHF
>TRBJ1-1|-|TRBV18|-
TGTGCCACCCAACAGGGTAACACTGAAGCTTTCTTT
CATQQGNTEAFF
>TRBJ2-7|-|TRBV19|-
TGTGCCAGTAGTATCGAGGGCGGCCCCTACGAGCAGTACTTC
CASSIEGGPYEQYF
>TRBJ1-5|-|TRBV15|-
TGTGCCACCAGCCAGGGGTCTTGGGTTGGAAATCAGCCCCAGCATTTT
CATSQGSWVGNQPQHF
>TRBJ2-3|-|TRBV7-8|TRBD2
TGTGCCAGCAGCTTAGGGAGAGCTAGCGGGAGAACCACAGATACGCAGTATTTT
CASSLGRASGRTTDTQYF
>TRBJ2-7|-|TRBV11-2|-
TGTGCCAGCAGCCCCGGATTTGGGGAGGCGGACGAGCAGTACTTC
CASSPGFGEADEQYF
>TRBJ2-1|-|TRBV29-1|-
TGCAGCGTTGATCATACTATACGCTACAATGAGCAGTTCTTC
CSVDHTIRYNEQFF
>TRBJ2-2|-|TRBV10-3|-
TGTGCCATCAGTGAGGGGAGCAAGGGTACCACCGGGGAGCTGTTTTTT
CAISEGSKGTTGELFF
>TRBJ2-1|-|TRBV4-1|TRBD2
TGCGCCAGCAGCTTTAAAGCGGGAGGACCCTACAATGAGCAGTTCTTC
CASSFKAGGPYNEQFF
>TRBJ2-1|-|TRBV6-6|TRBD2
TGTGCCAGCAGAGGACTAGCGGGAGGCAATGAGCAGTTCTTC
CASRGLAGGNEQFF
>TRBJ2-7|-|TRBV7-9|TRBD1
TGTGCCAGCAGCCTCCGACAGGGGGCTTCCTACGAGCAGTACTTC
CASSLRQGASYEQYF
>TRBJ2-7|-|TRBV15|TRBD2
TGTGCCACCAGCAGCCTAGCGGGACGCTACGAGCAGTACTTC
CATSSLAGRYEQYF
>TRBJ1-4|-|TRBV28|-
TGTGCCAGCAAGACAGCAACTAATGAAAAACTGTTTTTT
CASKTATNEKLFF
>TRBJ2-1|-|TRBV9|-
TGTGCCAGCAGCTCCGGGACTTACAATGAGCAGTTCTTC
CASSSGTYNEQFF
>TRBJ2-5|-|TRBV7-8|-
TGTGCCAGCAGTCCAACAGGGTCGGCGGAGACCCAGTACTTC
CASSPTGSAETQYF
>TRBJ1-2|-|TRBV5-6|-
TGTGCCACCACGAGCGAAAACTATGGCTACACCTTC
CATTSENYGYTF
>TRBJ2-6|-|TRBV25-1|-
TGTGCCAGCAGTGTAGACACAGCCTCTGGGGCCAACGTCCTGACTTTC
CASSVDTASGANVLTF
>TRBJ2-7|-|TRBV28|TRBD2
TGTGCCAGCAGCACAGCGGGGGCCAGCTCCTACGAGCAGTACTTC
CASSTAGASSYEQYF
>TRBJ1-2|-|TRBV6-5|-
TGTGCCAGCAGTTACGACAGAAACTATGGCTACACCTTC
CASSYDRNYGYTF
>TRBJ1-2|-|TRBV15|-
TGTGCCACCAGCTCTGAGGAGGGGGGCTACACCTTC
CATSSEEGGYTF
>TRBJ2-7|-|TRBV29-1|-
TGCAGCGTTGAAGAGTCTAGCCGCGAGCAGTACTTC
CSVEESSREQYF
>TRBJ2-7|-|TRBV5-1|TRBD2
TGCGCCAGCAGCGCGGCGGGGGTCGAGCAGTACTTC
CASSAAGVEQYF
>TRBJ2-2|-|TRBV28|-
TGTGCCAGCAGTAAACCCGGAGGGAGTATGGGGGAGCTGTTTTTT
CASSKPGGSMGELFF
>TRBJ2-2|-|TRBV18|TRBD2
TGTGCCAGCTCACCCCGAAGCGGGGCGAACACCGGGGAGCTGTTTTTT
CASSPRSGANTGELFF